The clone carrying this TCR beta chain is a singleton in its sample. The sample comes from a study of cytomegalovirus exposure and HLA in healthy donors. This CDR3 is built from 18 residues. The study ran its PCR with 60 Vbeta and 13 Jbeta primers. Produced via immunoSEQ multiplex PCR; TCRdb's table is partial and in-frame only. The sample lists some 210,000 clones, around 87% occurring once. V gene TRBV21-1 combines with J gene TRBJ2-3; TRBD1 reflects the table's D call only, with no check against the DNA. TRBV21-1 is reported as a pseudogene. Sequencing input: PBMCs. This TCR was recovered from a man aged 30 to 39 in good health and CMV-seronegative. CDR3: CASSKGRTGQTRTDTQYF. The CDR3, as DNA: TGTGCCAGCAGCAAAGGCCGGACAGGACAAACTCGCACAGATACGCAGTATTTT.